The next 19 T cell receptor beta chains were all read from a single sample in a study of blood T cell repertoires in COVID-19. Sequenced by immunoSEQ multiplex PCR; TCRdb stores in-frame clones only, minus some. The sample consists of over 120,000 clones, approximately 80% of them appearing once. The sequenced sample consisted of peripheral blood. Receptors originate from a woman between 55 and 75 years old with acute or convalescent COVID-19.

The chain recombines TRBV6-5 with TRBJ1-4; D might be TRBD1 (6 bases). Trimming stripped 2 bases from V and 7 bases from J, with 14 bases between. The CDR3 covers 15 residues. Germline loops: CDR1 MNHEY, CDR2 SVGAGI. Written as DNA, the CDR3 is TGTGCCAGCAGTTACCTCTGGACAGCAAGTGAAAAACTGTTTTTT. Its translation: CASSYLWTASEKLFF.

The chain links TRBV10-2 to TRBJ2-6; the D gene is possibly TRBD1 (5 bases). From germline, CDR1 is WSHSY and CDR2 SAAADI. Trimming pared 9 bases from V and 0 bases from J, leaving 9 bases between. CDR3 length: 14 amino acids. The CDR3 nucleotides read TGCGCCAGTTGTACAGGCTCTGGGGCCAACGTCCTGACTTTC. Protein sequence: CASCTGSGANVLTF.

The chain uses TRBV28 and TRBJ2-1; TRBD2 matches at 11 bases. Per the germline V gene, CDR1 is MDHEN and CDR2 is SYDVKM. After removal of 5 bases from V and 7 bases from J, the junction contained 7 bases not matched to a gene. The CDR3 runs 15 residues. Here the CDR3 DNA reads TGTGCCAGCAGTCCACGTAGCGGGAGGGTAAATGAGCAGTTCTTC. Translation gives CASSPRSGRVNEQFF.

V gene TRBV11-2 combines with J gene TRBJ2-7, with 7 bases identical to TRBD1. The CDR3 covers 16 residues. Germline V gene lookup returns CDR1 SGHAT and CDR2 FQNNGV. After removal of 1 base from V and 4 bases from J, the junction contained 10 bases not matched to a gene. The DNA for the CDR3 is TGTGCCAGCAGCTTAGTCTTCGAGGGGGCGCGGTACGAGCAGTACTTC. Amino acids: CASSLVFEGARYEQYF.

This chain joins TRBV19 and TRBJ1-5, with TRBD1 identical over 7 bases. There are 13 residues in the CDR3. In germline, CDR1 is LNHDA, CDR2 SQIVND (reference sequence). With 5 bases clipped from V and 4 bases from J, the junction kept 2 bases outside the gene matches. CDR3 coding DNA: TGTGCCAGTAGTGAACAGGGGAATCAGCCCCAGCATTTT. Its translation is CASSEQGNQPQHF.

This chain joins TRBV19 and TRBJ1-5, with D uncertain. CDR3 length: 14 residues. V shed 6 bases and J shed 0 bases, with 9 bases lying between them. Germline V lookup: CDR1 LNHDA, CDR2 SQIVND (reference sequence). The CDR3 nucleotides read TGTGCCAGTAGGCACGGGTATAGCAATCAGCCCCAGCATTTT. Its protein product is CASRHGYSNQPQHF.

The chain employs TRBV20-1 and TRBJ2-3; D is uncertain. Looked up from germline, CDR1 is DFQATT and CDR2 is SNEGSKA (reference sequence). CDR3 length equals 11 residues. V was pared by 6 bases and J by 5 bases, with 9 bases between. The CDR3 coding sequence is TGCAGTGCCACGTTGCGAGATACGCAGTATTTT. As protein: CSATLRDTQYF.

The chain couples TRBV4-1 to TRBJ1-3; D is perhaps TRBD1 (5 bases). The CDR3 sequence is 15 residues long. Trimming left V 0 bases short and J 2 bases short, with 8 bases between. From germline, CDR1 is MGHRA and CDR2 YSYEKL. CDR3 bases: TGCGCCAGCAGCCAAGACGGGGGAACTGGAAACACCATATATTTT. It translates to CASSQDGGTGNTIYF.

The chain employs TRBV5-1 and TRBJ2-7; 8 bases map to TRBD2. With V trimmed by 4 bases and J by 6 bases, 12 bases remained unmatched. The CDR3 has 15 residues. The germline CDR1 and CDR2 sequences are SGHRS and YFSETQ. The CDR3 region is CASSQSSAGVGEQYF. The CDR3 DNA reads as TGCGCCAGCAGCCAGTCATCAGCGGGAGTTGGCGAGCAGTACTTC.

This clone occurred a few times. This chain links TRBV19 with TRBJ2-7; 10 bases map to TRBD2. Looked up from germline, CDR1 is LNHDA and CDR2 is SQIVND (reference sequence). With 3 bases clipped from V and 4 bases from J, the junction kept 6 bases outside the gene matches. The CDR3 runs to 15 residues. CDR3 sequence (DNA): TGTGCCAGTAGTATGAAGGCTAGCGGGAGTTACGAGCAGTACTTC. It translates to CASSMKASGSYEQYF. The full variable domain, with the rest looked up from reference TRBV19 and TRBJ2-7, is DGGITQSPKYLFRKEGQNVTLSCEQNLNHDAMYWYRQDPGQGLRLIYYSQIVNDFQKGDIAEGYSVSREKKESFPLTVTSAQKNPTAFYLCASSMKASGSYEQYFGPGTRLTVT.

The chain uses TRBV19 and TRBJ1-1; D is perhaps TRBD1 (5 bases). Germline loops: CDR1 LNHDA, CDR2 SQIVND (reference sequence). The V gene lost 2 bases and the J gene lost 3 bases, with 10 bases spanning the gap. CDR3 size: 14 residues. The CDR3 nucleotides read TGTGCCAGTAGTATACAGGGCGCGGACACTGAAGCTTTCTTT. Its translation is CASSIQGADTEAFF.

The chain uses TRBV28 and TRBJ2-3; D ambiguous. The V end lost 6 bases, the J end lost 2 bases, and 18 bases lay between the germline ends. Looked up from germline, CDR1 is MDHEN and CDR2 is SYDVKM. This CDR3 region has 16 residues. The CDR3 DNA reads TGTGCCAGCAGAACGCGACTCCTAACCAACACAGATACGCAGTATTTT. Protein: CASRTRLLTNTDTQYF. Full variable domain (remainder filled in from reference TRBV28 and TRBJ2-3): DVKVTQSSRYLVKRTGEKVFLECVQDMDHENMFWYRQDPGLGLRLIYFSYDVKMKEKGDIPEGYSVSREKKERFSLILESASTNQTSMYLCASRTRLLTNTDTQYFGPGTRLTVL.

The V and J genes are TRBV9 and TRBJ2-2; tentative D call: TRBD2 (6 bases). The CDR3 is made up of 15 amino acids. V was clipped by 4 bases and J by 1 base, with 11 bases between them. Looked up from germline, CDR1 is SGDLS and CDR2 is YYNGEE. The CDR3 loop reads CASSPDGRNTGELFF. Written as DNA, the CDR3 is TGTGCCAGCAGCCCTGACGGGAGGAACACCGGGGAGCTGTTTTTT.

This chain joins TRBV7-2 and TRBJ2-7; tentatively, D is TRBD2 (5 bases). CDR3 length: 14 residues. V gave up 5 bases and J gave up 2 bases, with 13 bases separating them. Germline CDR1 SGHTA, CDR2 FQGNSA. CDR3 region: CASSPARAAYEQYF. Here the CDR3 DNA reads TGTGCCAGCAGCCCAGCGCGGGCCGCCTACGAGCAGTACTTC.

This chain connects TRBV28 to TRBJ2-2, with D tentatively TRBD2 (6 bases). CDR3 length: 15 amino acids. In germline, CDR1 is MDHEN, CDR2 SYDVKM. V was pared by 3 bases and J by 6 bases, with 14 bases between. DNA for the CDR3: TGTGCCAGCAGTTTCTACCGGGGGACGGCCGGGGAGCTGTTTTTT. Its protein product is CASSFYRGTAGELFF.

This chain connects TRBV10-2 to TRBJ2-2; 8 nucleotides agree with TRBD1. The CDR3 is 17 amino acids. Germline V gene data show CDR1 as WSHSY and CDR2 as SAAADI. V dropped 6 bases and J dropped 5; count of bases not matched to a gene: 14. The DNA of the CDR3 is TGCGCCAGCAGCGGACAGGGACTTCCACCGGGAACCGGGGAGCTGTTTTTT. Residues: CASSGQGLPPGTGELFF.

The chain uses TRBV27 and TRBJ1-6; D unresolved. The germline V gene encodes CDR1 MNHEY and CDR2 SMNVEV (reference sequence). This CDR3 region has 13 residues. V was cut by 4 bases and J by 10 bases, with 11 bases left in between. The CDR3 reads CASSYFGGSPLHF. CDR3 coding DNA: TGTGCCAGCAGTTATTTTGGCGGATCACCCCTCCACTTT.

V and J are TRBV27 and TRBJ2-3; maybe TRBD1 (6 bases). Deletions cut 2 bases from V and 0 bases from J, with 12 bases between. Germline CDR1 and CDR2: MNHEY and SMNVEV (reference sequence). The CDR3 loop spans 16 amino acids. CDR3 amino acids: CASSLMGATSTDTQYF. The CDR3 nucleotides are TGTGCCAGCAGTTTAATGGGGGCGACTAGCACAGATACGCAGTATTTT.

In regard to this clone: The junction shows a germline mismatch at one end, possibly a read error. The V and J genes are TRBV7-7 and TRBJ2-1; D possibly corresponds to TRBD2 (5 bases). Germline CDR1 and CDR2: SSHAT and FNYEAQ (reference sequence). The CDR3 runs 13 residues. CDR3 sequence (DNA): TGTGCTAGCAGCTTAGCTCGGGGAAATGAGCAGTTCTTC. As protein: CASSLARGNEQFF.